This T cell receptor (beta chain) stems from a study of blood T cell repertoires in COVID-19. About the study: Whether acute or convalescent, the COVID-19 samples came from the United States, Italy and Spain.

In the source study's methods: Researchers report that nucleated cell counts were estimated from reference gene primer amplification. Some clones are missing from TCRdb's copy, which holds only in-frame ones; the method was immunoSEQ multiplex PCR. The V and J calls and clone size were taken over from that table, and D and trimming were inferred from the DNA. The sample shows 230,000 or so clones, 84% of them seen only once. This CDR3 has 13 residues. The germline gives CDR1 SGHNT, CDR2 YYREEE (reference sequence). Trimming removed 4 bases at V and 6 bases at J, with 8 bases between. The gene calls are TRBV5-4 and TRBJ1-6; D is unresolved. This receptor was identified in a man aged 35 to 55 who had recovered from COVID-19. Sequenced material: peripheral blood. The CDR3 reads CASSPTLNSPLHF. DNA for the CDR3: TGTGCCAGCAGCCCTACCCTTAATTCACCCCTCCACTTT.